A single T cell receptor beta chain is shown here with its context. Its antigen is not known. Mismatch with germline at one junction end may stem from a read error. Study results and caveats: Tumor Tregs overlapped most with tumor, then blood, naive CD4+ cells. In terms of TCR gene usage, tumor memory CD4+ T cells clustered together with blood and lymph node memory CD4+ cells, as well as with lymph node naive CD4+ cells.

Semi-nested PCR with Nested Universal Primer A followed constant-region reverse priming of full-length variable regions. One entry per CDR3 protein results from TCRdb running MiXCR on the 5' RACE reads. The table has 50,000 to 65,000 distinct CDR3 sequences, around 26% seen once. Per the germline V gene, CDR1 is SEHNR and CDR2 is FQNEAQ (reference sequence). The CDR3 is made up of 11 amino acids. The sequenced sample consisted of tumor-infiltrating memory CD4+ T cells sorted from the breast tumor. The subset denotes: memory CD4+ T cells, CD4+CD45RO+CD25-. This sequence originates from a female donor with breast cancer. The chain carries TRBV7-9 and TRBJ1-1; tentative D call: TRBD1 (5 bases). Written as DNA, the CDR3 is TGTGCCAGCCGCCGGGGGTCTGATGCTTTCTTT. Encoded protein: CASRRGSDAFF.